This TCR beta chain was identified in a study of molecular identifiers for immune sequencing clone quantification. V was cut by 7 bases and J by 5 bases, with 14 bases left in between. CDR3 length equals 13 residues. Germline V gene lookup returns CDR1 SNHLY and CDR2 FYNNEI. Bulk TCR libraries used previously described methods and listed TCR primers. Using its own MiXCR run on the PCR reads, TCRdb lists one record per CDR3 protein. The sample has hundreds of thousands of distinct CDR3 sequences, roughly 27% seen once; the top ten hold roughly 0.83%. The table lists this clonotype with a few counts. The sequenced material came from naive CD8+ T cells from blood, with Jurkat cell RNA spiked in. Indicated subset: FACS-sorted CD8+CD4-CCR7+CD45RA+ naive T cells. This TCR was recovered from a human donor in good health. Some libraries in this study had Jurkat cell RNA spiked in. The V gene is TRBV2, the J gene TRBJ2-5, with a tentative D call TRBD1 (6 bases). Here the CDR3 DNA reads TGTGCCAGCACGGGTGGGGGCCAGGAGACCCAGTACTTC. Translating gives CASTGGGQETQYF.